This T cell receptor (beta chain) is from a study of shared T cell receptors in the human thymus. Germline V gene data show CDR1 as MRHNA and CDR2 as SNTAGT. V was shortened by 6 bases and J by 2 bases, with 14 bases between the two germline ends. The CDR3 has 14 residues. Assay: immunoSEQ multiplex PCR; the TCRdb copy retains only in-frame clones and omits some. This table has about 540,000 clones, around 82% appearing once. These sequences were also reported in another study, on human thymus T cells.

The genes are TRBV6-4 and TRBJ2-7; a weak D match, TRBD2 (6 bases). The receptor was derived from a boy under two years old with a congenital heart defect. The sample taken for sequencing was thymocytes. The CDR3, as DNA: TGTGCCAGCAGCCCCGGGGGTGGGGCCTACGAGCAGTACTTC. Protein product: CASSPGGGAYEQYF.